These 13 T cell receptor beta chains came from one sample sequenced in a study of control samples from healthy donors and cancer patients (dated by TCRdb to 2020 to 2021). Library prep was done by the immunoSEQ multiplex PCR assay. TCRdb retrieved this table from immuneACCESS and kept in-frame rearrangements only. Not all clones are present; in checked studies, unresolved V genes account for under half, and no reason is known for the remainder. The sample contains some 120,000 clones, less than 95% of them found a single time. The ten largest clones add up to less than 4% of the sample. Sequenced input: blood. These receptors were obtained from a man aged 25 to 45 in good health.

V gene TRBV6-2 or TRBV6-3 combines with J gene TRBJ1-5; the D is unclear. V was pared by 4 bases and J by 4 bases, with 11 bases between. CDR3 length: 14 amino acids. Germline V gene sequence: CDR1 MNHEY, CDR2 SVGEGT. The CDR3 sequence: CASSFRPINQPQHF. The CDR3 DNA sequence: TGTGCCAGCAGTTTCCGACCGATTAATCAGCCCCAGCATTTT.

The CDR3 reads CASGLDRGHPNTGELFF. CDR3 nucleotides: TGTGCTAGTGGTTTGGACCGCGGCCACCCGAACACCGGGGAGCTGTTTTTT. This chain uses TRBV12-5 with TRBJ2-2; D not certain. From germline, CDR1 is LGHNT and CDR2 FRNRAP. Trimming removed 1 base at V and 0 bases at J, with 12 bases between. The CDR3 has 17 amino acids.

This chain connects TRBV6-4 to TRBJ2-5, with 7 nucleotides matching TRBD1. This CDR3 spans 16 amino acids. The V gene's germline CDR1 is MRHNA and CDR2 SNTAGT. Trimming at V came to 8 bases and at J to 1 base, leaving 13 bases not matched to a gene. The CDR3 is CASGDKGQKIQETQYF. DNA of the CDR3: TGTGCCAGCGGAGATAAGGGACAGAAGATCCAAGAGACCCAGTACTTC.

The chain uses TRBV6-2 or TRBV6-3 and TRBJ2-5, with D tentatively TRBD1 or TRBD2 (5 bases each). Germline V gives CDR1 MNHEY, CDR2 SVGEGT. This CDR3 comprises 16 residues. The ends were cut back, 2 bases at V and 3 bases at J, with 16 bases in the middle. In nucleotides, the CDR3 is TGTGCCAGCAGTTACGAGAGGGGTTCGGCCAAAGAGACCCAGTACTTC. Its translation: CASSYERGSAKETQYF.

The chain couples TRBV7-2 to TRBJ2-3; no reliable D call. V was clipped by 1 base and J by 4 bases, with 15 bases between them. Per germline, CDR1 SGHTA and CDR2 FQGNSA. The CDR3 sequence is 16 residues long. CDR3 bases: TGTGCCAGCAGCTTAGTCGGCCATAAGGGCGCAGATACGCAGTATTTT. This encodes CASSLVGHKGADTQYF.

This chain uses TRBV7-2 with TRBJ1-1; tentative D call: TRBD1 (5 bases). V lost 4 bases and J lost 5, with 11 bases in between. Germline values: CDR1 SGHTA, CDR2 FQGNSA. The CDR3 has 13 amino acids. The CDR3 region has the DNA TGTGCCAGCAGCTCGACCCACAGGACTGAAGCTTTCTTT. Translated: CASSSTHRTEAFF.

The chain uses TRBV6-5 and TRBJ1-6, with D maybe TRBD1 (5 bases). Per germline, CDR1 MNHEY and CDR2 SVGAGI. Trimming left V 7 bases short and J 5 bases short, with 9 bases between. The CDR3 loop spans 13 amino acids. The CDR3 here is CASKPGHNSPLHF. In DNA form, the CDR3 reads TGTGCCAGCAAGCCGGGACATAATTCACCCCTCCACTTT.

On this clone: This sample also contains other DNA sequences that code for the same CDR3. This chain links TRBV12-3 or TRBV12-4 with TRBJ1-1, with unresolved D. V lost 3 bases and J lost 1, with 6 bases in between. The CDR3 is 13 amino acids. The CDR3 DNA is TGTGCCAGCAGTTTCCGGAGGAACACTGAAGCTTTCTTT. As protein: CASSFRRNTEAFF.

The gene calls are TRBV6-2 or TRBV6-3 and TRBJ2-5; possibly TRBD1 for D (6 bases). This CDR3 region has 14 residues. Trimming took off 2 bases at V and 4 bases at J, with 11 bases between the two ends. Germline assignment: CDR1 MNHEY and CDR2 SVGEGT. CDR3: CASSYARGGETQYF. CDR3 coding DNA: TGTGCCAGCAGTTACGCCAGGGGCGGAGAGACCCAGTACTTC.

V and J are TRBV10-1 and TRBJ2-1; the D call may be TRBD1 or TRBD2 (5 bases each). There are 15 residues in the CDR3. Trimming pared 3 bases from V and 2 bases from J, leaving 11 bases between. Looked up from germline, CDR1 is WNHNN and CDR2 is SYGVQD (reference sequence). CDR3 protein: CASSEEGSAYNEQFF. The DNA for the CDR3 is TGCGCCAGCAGTGAAGAGGGGTCGGCCTACAATGAGCAGTTCTTC.

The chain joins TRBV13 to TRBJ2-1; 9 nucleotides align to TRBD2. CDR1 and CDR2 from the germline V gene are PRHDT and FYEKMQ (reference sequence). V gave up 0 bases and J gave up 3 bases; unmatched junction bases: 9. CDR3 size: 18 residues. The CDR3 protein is CASSLGVSYSGGYNEQFF. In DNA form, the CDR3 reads TGTGCCAGCAGCTTAGGGGTCTCGTATAGCGGGGGCTACAATGAGCAGTTCTTC.

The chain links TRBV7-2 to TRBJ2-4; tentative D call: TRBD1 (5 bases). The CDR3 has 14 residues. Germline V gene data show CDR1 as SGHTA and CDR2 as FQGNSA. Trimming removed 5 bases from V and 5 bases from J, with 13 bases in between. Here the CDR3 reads CASSVPGNENIQYF. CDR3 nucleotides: TGTGCCAGCAGCGTACCAGGGAACGAAAACATTCAGTACTTC.

CDR3 coding DNA: TGTGCCAGCAGGGCACCTCCAACGAACGGCTACACCTTC. Translated: CASRAPPTNGYTF. V and J are TRBV28 and TRBJ1-2; no firm D call. Trimming cost V 6 bases and J 8 bases, with 16 bases left between them. Germline loops: CDR1 MDHEN, CDR2 SYDVKM. This CDR3 region has 13 residues.